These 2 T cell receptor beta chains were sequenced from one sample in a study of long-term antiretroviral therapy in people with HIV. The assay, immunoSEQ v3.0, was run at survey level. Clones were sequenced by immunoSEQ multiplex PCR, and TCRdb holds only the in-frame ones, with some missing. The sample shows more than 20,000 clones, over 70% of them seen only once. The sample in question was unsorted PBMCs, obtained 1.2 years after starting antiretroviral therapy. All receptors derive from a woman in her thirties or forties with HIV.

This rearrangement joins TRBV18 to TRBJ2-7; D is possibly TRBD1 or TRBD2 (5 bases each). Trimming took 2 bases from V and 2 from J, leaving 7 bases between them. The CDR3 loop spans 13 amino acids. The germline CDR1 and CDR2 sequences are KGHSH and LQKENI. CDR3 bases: TGTGCCAGCTCACCATCGGGGCCCTACGAGCAGTACTTC. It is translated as CASSPSGPYEQYF.

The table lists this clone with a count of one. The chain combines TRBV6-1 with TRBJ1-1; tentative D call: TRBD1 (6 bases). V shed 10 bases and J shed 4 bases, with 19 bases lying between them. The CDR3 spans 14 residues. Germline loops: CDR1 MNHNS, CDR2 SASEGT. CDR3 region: CATLRGEEATEAFF. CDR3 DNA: TGTGCCACCCTAAGGGGGGAGGAAGCCACTGAAGCTTTCTTT.